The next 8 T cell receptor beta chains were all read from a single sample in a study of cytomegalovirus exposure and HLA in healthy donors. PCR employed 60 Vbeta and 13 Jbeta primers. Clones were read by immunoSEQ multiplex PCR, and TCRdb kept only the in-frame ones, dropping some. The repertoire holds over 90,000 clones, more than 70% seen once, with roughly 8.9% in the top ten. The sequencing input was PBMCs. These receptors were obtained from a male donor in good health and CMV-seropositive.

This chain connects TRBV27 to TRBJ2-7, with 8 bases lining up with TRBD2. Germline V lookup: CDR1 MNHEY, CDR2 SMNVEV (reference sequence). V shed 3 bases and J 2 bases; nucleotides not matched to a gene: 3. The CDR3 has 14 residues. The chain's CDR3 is CASSFSGGPYEQYF. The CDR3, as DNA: TGTGCCAGCAGTTTTTCGGGAGGGCCCTACGAGCAGTACTTC.

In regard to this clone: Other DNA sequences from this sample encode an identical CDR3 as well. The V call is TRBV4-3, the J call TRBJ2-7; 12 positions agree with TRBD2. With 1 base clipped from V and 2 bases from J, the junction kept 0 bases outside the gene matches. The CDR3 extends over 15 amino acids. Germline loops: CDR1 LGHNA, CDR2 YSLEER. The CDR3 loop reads CASSQGLAGAYEQYF. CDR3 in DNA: TGCGCCAGCAGCCAAGGACTAGCGGGAGCCTACGAGCAGTACTTC.

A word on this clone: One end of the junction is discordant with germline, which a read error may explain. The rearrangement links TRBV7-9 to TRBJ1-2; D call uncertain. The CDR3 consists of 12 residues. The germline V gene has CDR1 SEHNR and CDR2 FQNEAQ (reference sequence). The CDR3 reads CSSSFSGVGYTF. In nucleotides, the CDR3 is TGTTCCAGCAGCTTTTCAGGCGTCGGCTACACCTTC.

CDR3 DNA: TGTGCCATCAGTGATTCACAGGGAGAGGGGACTGAAGCTTTCTTT. This codes for CAISDSQGEGTEAFF. The rearrangement uses TRBV10-3 and TRBJ1-1, with a weak D call TRBD1 (6 bases). V lost 3 bases to trimming and J lost 5 bases, with 16 bases between them. The CDR3 totals 15 residues. Germline-derived CDR1 and CDR2 are ENHRY and SYGVKD.

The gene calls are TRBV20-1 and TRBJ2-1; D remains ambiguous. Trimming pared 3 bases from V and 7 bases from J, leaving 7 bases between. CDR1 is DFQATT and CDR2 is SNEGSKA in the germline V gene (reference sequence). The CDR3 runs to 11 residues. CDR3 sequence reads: CSASLLNEQFF. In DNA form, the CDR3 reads TGCAGTGCTAGCCTGCTAAATGAGCAGTTCTTC.

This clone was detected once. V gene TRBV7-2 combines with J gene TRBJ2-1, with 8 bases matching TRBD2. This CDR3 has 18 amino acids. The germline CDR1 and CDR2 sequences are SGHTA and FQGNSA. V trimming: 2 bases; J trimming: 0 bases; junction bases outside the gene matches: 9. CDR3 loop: CASSLKMTSASSYNEQFF. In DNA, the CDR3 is TGTGCCAGCAGCTTAAAAATGACTAGCGCGAGCTCCTACAATGAGCAGTTCTTC.

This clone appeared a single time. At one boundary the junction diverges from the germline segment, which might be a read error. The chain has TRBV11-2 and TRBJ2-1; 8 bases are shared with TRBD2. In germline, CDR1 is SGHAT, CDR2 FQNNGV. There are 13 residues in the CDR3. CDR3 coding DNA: TGTGCCAGCAGCGTCGGACTAGCAAATGGGCAGTTCTTC. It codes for CASSVGLANGQFF.

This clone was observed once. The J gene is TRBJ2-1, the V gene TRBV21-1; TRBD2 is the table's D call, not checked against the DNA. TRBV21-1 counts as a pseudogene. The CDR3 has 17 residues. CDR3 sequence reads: CASSKTETSGRGDGQFF. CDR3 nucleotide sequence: TGTGCCAGCAGCAAGACAGAGACTAGCGGGAGGGGGGATGGGCAGTTCTTC.